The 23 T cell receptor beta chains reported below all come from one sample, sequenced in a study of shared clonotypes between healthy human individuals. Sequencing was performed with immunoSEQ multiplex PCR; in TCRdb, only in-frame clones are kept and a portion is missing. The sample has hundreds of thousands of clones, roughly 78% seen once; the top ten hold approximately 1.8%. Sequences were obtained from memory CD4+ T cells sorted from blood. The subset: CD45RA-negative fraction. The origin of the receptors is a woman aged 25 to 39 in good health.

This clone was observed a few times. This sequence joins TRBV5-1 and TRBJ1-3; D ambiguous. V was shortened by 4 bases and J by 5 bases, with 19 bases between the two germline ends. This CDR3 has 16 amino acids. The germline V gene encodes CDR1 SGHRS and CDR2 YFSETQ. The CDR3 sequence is CASSLGIGRARNTIYF. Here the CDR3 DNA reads TGCGCCAGCAGCCTTGGAATCGGACGCGCCAGAAACACCATATATTTT.

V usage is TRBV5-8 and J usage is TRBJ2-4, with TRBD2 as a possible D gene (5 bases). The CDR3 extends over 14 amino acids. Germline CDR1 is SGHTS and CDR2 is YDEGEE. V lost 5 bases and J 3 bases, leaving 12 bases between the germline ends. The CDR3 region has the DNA TGTGCCAGCAGACCGTCACTAGACAAAAACATTCAGTACTTC. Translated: CASRPSLDKNIQYF.

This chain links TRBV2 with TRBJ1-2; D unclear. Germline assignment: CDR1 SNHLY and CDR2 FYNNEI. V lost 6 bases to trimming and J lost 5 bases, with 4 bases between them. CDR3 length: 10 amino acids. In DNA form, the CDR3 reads TGTGCCAGCAGAGCGTATGGCTACACCTTC. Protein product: CASRAYGYTF. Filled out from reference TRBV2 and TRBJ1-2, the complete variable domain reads EPEVTQTPSHQVTQMGQEVILRCVPISNHLYFYWYRQILGQKVEFLVSFYNNEISEKSEIFDDQFSVERPDGSNFTLKIRSTKLEDSAMYFCASRAYGYTFGSGTRLTVV.

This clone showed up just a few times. The chain's CDR3 is CASSEAGGVNTEAFF. The CDR3 bases are TGTGCCAGCAGTGAAGCGGGAGGGGTAAACACTGAAGCTTTCTTT. This chain links TRBV6-1 with TRBJ1-1; weak D call: TRBD1 (5 bases). V lost 0 bases, J lost 2 bases, and 10 bases lay in between. This CDR3 is built from 15 residues. The germline gives CDR1 MNHNS, CDR2 SASEGT.

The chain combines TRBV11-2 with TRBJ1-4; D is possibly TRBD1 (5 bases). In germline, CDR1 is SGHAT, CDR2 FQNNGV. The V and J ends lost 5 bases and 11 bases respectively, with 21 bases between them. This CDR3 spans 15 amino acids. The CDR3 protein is CASSKDRVAMTKLFF. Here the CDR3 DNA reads TGTGCCAGCAGCAAAGACAGAGTAGCGATGACGAAACTGTTTTTT.

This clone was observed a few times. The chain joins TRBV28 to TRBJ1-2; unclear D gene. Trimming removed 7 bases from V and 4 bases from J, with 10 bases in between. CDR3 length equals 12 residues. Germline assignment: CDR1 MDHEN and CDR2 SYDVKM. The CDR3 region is CASTTGLYGYTF. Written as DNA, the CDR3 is TGTGCCAGCACTACGGGTCTCTATGGCTACACCTTC.

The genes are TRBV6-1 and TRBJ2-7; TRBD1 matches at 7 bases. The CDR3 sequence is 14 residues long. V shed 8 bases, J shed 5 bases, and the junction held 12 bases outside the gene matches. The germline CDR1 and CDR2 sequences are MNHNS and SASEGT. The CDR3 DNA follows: TGTGCCAGCGCACCTGGACAGGTCCGTCACGAGCAGTACTTC. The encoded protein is CASAPGQVRHEQYF.

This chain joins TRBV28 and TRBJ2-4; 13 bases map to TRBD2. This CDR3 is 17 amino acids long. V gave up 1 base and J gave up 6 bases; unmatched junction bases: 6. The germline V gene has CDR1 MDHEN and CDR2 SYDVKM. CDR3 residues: CASSLFRLAGGGNIQYF. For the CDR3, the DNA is TGTGCCAGCAGTTTATTTAGACTAGCGGGAGGAGGAAACATTCAGTACTTC. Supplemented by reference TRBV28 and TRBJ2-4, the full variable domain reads DVKVTQSSRYLVKRTGEKVFLECVQDMDHENMFWYRQDPGLGLRLIYFSYDVKMKEKGDIPEGYSVSREKKERFSLILESASTNQTSMYLCASSLFRLAGGGNIQYFGAGTRLSVL.

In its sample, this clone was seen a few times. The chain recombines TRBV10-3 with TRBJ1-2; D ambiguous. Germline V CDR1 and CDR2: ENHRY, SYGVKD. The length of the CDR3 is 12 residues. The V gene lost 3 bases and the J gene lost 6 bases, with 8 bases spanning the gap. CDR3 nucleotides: TGTGCCATCAGTGACATAAGCGATGGCTACACCTTC. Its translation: CAISDISDGYTF.

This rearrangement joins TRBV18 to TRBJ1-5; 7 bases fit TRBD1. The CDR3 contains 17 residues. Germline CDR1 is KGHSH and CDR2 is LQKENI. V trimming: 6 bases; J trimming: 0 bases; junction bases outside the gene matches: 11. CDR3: CASSTTGQPYSNQPQHF. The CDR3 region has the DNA TGTGCCAGCTCGACCACGGGACAGCCTTATAGCAATCAGCCCCAGCATTTT.

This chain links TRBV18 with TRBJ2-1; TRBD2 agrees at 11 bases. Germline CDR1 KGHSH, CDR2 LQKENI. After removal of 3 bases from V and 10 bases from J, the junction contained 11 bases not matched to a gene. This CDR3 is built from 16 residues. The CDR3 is CASSPTVAGGPGEQFF. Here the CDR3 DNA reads TGTGCCAGCTCACCTACAGTAGCGGGAGGGCCGGGGGAGCAGTTCTTC.

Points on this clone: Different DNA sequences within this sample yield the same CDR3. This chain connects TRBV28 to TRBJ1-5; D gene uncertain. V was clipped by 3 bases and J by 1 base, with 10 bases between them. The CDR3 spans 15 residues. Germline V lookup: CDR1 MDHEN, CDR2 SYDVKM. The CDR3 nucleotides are TGTGCCAGCAGTTTTCGGGGTGGCAGCAATCAGCCCCAGCATTTT. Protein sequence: CASSFRGGSNQPQHF.

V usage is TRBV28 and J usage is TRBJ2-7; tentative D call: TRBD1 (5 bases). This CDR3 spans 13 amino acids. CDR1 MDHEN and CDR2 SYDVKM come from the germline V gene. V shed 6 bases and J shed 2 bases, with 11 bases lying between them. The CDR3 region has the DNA TGTGCCAGCAGATCGACAGATACCTACGAGCAGTACTTC. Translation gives CASRSTDTYEQYF.

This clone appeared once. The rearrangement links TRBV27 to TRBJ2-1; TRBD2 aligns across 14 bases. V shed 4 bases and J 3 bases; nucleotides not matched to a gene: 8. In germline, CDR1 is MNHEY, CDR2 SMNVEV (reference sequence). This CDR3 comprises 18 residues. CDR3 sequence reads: CASSSTSGTSGSYNEQFF. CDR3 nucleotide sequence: TGTGCCAGCAGTTCAACCTCCGGGACTAGCGGGAGCTACAATGAGCAGTTCTTC.

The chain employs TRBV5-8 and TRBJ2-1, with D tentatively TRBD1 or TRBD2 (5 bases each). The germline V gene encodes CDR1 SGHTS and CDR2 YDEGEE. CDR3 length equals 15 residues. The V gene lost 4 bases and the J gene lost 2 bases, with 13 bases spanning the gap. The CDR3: CASSALGVAYNEQFF. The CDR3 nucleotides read TGTGCCAGCAGCGCGTTGGGGGTGGCCTACAATGAGCAGTTCTTC.

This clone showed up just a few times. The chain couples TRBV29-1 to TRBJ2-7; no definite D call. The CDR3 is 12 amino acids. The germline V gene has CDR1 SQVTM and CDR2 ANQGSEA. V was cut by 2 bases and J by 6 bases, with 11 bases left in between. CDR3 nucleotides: TGCAGCGTTGAACCCCCAGGCGGCGAGCAGTACTTC. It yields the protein CSVEPPGGEQYF.

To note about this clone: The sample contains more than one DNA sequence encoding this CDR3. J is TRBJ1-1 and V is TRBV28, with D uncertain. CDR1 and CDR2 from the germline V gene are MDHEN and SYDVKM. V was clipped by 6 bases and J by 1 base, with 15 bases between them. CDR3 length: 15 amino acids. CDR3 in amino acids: CASSLWAGRNTEAFF. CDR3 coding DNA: TGTGCCAGCAGCCTATGGGCCGGGAGGAACACTGAAGCTTTCTTT.

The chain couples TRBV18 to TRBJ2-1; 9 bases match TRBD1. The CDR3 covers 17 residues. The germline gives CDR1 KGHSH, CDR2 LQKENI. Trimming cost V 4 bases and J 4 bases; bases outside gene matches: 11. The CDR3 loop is CASSLTPGTGRYNEQFF. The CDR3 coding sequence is TGTGCCAGCTCACTGACTCCCGGGACAGGGAGGTACAATGAGCAGTTCTTC. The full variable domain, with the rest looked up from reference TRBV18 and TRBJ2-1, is NAGVMQNPRHLVRRRGQEARLRCSPMKGHSHVYWYRQLPEEGLKFMVYLQKENIIDESGMPKERFSAEFPKEGPSILRIQQVVRGDSAAYFCASSLTPGTGRYNEQFFGPGTRLTVL.

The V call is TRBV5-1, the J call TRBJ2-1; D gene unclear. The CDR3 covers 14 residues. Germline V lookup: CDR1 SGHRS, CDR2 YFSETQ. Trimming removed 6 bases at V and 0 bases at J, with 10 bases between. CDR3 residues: CASNPASSYNEQFF. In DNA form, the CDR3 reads TGCGCCAGCAATCCCGCTAGCTCCTACAATGAGCAGTTCTTC.

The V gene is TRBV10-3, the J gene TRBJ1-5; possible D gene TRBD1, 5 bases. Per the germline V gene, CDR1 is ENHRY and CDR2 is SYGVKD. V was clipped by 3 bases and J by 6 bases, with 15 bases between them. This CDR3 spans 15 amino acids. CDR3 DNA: TGTGCCATCAGTGATTCGCAGGGTAGGACTCAGCCCCAGCATTTT. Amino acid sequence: CAISDSQGRTQPQHF.

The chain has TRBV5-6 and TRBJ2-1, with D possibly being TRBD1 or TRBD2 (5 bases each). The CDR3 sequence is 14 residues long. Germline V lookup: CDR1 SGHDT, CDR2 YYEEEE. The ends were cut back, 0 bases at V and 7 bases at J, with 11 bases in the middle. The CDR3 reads CASSLDPGRNEQFF. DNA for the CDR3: TGTGCCAGCAGCTTGGATCCGGGGCGGAATGAGCAGTTCTTC.

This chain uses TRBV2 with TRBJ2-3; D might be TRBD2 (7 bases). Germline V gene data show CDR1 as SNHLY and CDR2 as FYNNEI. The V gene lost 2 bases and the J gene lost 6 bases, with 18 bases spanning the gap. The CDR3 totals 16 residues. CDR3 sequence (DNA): TGTGCCAGCAGTGAACGGGGGGCCGCCGAGATCGATACGCAGTATTTT. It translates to CASSERGAAEIDTQYF.

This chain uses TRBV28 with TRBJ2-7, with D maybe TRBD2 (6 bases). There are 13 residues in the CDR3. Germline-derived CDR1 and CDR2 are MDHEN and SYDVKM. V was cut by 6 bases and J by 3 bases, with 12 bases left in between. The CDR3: CASRKGLIYEQYF. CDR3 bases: TGTGCCAGCAGGAAGGGACTGATCTACGAGCAGTACTTC.